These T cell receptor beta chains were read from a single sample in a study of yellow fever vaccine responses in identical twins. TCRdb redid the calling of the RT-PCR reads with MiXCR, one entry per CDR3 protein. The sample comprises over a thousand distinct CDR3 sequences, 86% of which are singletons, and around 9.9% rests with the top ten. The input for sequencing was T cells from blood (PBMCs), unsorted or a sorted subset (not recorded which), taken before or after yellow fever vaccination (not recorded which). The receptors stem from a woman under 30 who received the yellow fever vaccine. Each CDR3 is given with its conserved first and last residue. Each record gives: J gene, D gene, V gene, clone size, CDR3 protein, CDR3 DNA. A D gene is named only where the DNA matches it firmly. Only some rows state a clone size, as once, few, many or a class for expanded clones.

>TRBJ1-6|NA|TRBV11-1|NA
CASSLEDLSPLHF
TGTGCCAGCAGCTTAGAAGACCTGTCACCCCTCCACTTT
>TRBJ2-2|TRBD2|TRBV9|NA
CATAGDYTGELFF
TGTGCCACGGCGGGGGATTACACCGGGGAGCTGTTTTTT
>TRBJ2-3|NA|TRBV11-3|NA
CASSSAFTDTQYF
TGTGCCAGCAGCTCCGCCTTCACAGATACGCAGTATTTT
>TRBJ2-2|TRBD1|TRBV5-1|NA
CASSSTGGKNTGELFF
TGCGCCAGCAGCTCGACAGGGGGCAAGAACACCGGGGAGCTGTTTTTT
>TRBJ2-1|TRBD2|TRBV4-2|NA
CASSSKREGDYNEQFF
TGTGCCAGCAGTTCGAAGCGGGAGGGCGACTACAATGAGCAGTTCTTC
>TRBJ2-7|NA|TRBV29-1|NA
CSVLVTYEQYF
TGCAGCGTTCTGGTTACCTACGAGCAGTACTTC
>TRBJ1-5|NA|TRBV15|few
CATSVTTKTASQPQHF
TGTGCCACCAGCGTAACTACAAAGACGGCGAGTCAGCCCCAGCATTTT
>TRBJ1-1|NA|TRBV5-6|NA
CASSLGVRSTEAFF
TGTGCCAGCAGCTTGGGGGTCAGGAGCACTGAAGCTTTCTTT
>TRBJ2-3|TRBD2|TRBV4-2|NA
CASSQPPGTSGTDTQYF
TGTGCCAGCAGCCAGCCCCCCGGGACTAGCGGTACAGATACGCAGTATTTT
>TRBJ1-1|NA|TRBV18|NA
CASSQTGNTEAFF
TGTGCCAGCTCCCAGACAGGTAACACTGAAGCTTTCTTT
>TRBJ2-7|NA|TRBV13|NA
CASSLGQARSEQYF
TGTGCCAGCAGCTTAGGCCAAGCAAGAAGCGAGCAGTACTTC
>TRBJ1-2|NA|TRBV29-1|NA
CSVDSQLYGYTF
TGCAGCGTTGACTCCCAGCTCTATGGCTACACCTTC
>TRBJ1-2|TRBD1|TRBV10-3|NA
CAISEQIQGTGYGYTF
TGTGCCATCAGTGAGCAGATTCAGGGGACAGGCTATGGCTACACCTTC
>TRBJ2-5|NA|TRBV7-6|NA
CASSLARKETQYF
TGTGCCAGCAGCTTAGCCCGGAAAGAGACCCAGTACTTC
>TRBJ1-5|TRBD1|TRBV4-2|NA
CASSRTGGNPLNQPQHF
TGTGCCAGCAGCCGAACAGGGGGCAACCCGCTCAATCAGCCCCAGCATTTT
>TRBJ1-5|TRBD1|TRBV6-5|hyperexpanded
CASSYGQGNQPQHF
TGTGCCAGCAGTTACGGACAGGGCAATCAGCCCCAGCATTTT
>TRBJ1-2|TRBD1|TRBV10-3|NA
CATRDGTGFFYGYTF
TGTGCCACCCGGGACGGGACAGGGTTCTTCTATGGCTACACCTTC
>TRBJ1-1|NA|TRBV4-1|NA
CASSHGAGTEAFF
TGCGCCAGCAGCCACGGGGCGGGCACTGAAGCTTTCTTT
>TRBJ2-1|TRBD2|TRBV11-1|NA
CASSDKGLAGGPSYNEQFF
TGTGCCAGCAGCGATAAGGGACTAGCGGGAGGGCCCTCCTACAATGAGCAGTTCTTC
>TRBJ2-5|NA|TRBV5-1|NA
CASSLEGETQYF
TGCGCCAGCAGCTTGGAAGGAGAGACCCAGTACTTC
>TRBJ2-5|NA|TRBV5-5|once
CASSFGETQYF
TGTGCCAGCAGCTTTGGGGAGACCCAGTACTTC
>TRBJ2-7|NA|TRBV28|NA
CASSGRGPYEQYF
TGTGCCAGCAGTGGGCGGGGGCCCTACGAGCAGTACTTC
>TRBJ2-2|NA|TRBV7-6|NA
CASSFVGRSGELFF
TGTGCCAGCAGCTTCGTGGGTCGTTCCGGGGAGCTGTTTTTT
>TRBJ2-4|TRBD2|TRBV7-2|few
CASSLGAGKNIQYF
TGTGCCAGCAGCTTAGGAGCGGGGAAAAACATTCAGTACTTC
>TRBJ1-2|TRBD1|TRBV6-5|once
CASSYRQGAGYTF
TGTGCCAGCAGTTACAGACAGGGGGCTGGCTACACCTTC
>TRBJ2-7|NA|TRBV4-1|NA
CASSQGGDEQYF
TGCGCCAGCAGCCAAGGAGGGGACGAGCAGTACTTC
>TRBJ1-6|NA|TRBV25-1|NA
CASSDRGNSPLHF
TGTGCCAGCAGTGACAGGGGTAATTCACCCCTCCACTTT
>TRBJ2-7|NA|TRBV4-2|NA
CASTPNRGSSYEQYF
TGTGCCAGCACCCCAAATAGAGGATCTTCCTACGAGCAGTACTTC
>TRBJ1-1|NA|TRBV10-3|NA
CAISATDGNTEAFF
TGTGCCATCAGTGCAACTGACGGGAACACTGAAGCTTTCTTT
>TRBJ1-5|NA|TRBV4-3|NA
CASSQEGRGNQPQHF
TGCGCCAGCAGCCAAGAGGGCCGAGGCAATCAGCCCCAGCATTTT
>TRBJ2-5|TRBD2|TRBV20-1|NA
CSARPGGETQYF
TGCAGTGCTAGACCGGGGGGGGAGACCCAGTACTTC
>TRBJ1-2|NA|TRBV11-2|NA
CASSWSLGQGGYTF
TGTGCCAGCAGCTGGTCTTTGGGGCAGGGCGGCTACACCTTC
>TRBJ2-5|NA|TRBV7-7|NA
CASSSLRSETQYF
TGTGCTAGCAGCTCCCTTCGATCCGAGACCCAGTACTTC
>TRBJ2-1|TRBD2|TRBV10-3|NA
CAISEQLAGPKFYNEQFF
TGTGCCATCAGTGAGCAGCTAGCGGGGCCCAAATTCTACAATGAGCAGTTCTTC
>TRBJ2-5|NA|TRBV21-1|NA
CASVAGGQETQYF
TGTGCCAGCGTAGCGGGGGGGCAAGAGACCCAGTACTTC
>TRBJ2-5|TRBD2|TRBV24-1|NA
CATSDAGTRGETQYF
TGTGCCACCAGTGACGCCGGGACTAGGGGGGAGACCCAGTACTTC
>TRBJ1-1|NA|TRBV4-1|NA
CASSHPRDTEAFF
TGCGCCAGCAGCCATCCGCGGGACACTGAAGCTTTCTTT
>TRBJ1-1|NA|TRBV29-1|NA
CSVVPPHAEAFF
TGCAGCGTTGTTCCCCCCCACGCTGAAGCTTTCTTT
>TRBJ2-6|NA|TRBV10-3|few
CAISESGGSGANVLTF
TGTGCCATCAGTGAGTCCGGGGGCTCTGGGGCCAACGTCCTGACTTTC
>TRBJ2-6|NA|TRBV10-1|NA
CASSESRGAGANVLTF
TGCGCCAGCAGTGAGTCACGGGGCGCTGGGGCCAACGTCCTGACTTTC
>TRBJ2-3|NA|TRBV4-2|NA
CASTAGGAMAQYF
TGTGCCAGCACTGCAGGGGGGGCCATGGCGCAGTATTTT
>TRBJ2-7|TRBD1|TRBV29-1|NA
CSVRTGGYEQYF
TGCAGCGTTCGGACAGGGGGTTACGAGCAGTACTTC
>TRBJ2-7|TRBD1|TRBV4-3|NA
CASSHGTGVISYEQYF
TGCGCCAGCAGCCACGGGACAGGGGTTATCTCCTACGAGCAGTACTTC
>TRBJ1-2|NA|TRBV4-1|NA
CASSQDVRDYGYTF
TGCGCCAGCAGCCAAGATGTCAGGGACTATGGCTACACCTTC
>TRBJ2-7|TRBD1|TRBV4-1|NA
CASSPRDRGSYEQYF
TGCGCCAGCAGCCCCCGGGACAGGGGCTCCTACGAGCAGTACTTC
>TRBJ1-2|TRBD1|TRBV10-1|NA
CASSELIRTGHGYTF
TGCGCCAGCAGTGAGTTGATTCGGACAGGGCATGGCTACACCTTC
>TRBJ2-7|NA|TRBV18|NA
CASSPGNYEQYF
TGTGCCAGCTCTCCCGGGAACTACGAGCAGTACTTC
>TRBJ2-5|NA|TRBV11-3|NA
CASSLGVAGTQYF
TGTGCCAGCAGCTTAGGTGTGGCGGGGACCCAGTACTTC
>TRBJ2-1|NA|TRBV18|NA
CASSSRGGQSYNEQFF
TGTGCCAGCTCATCAAGGGGGGGGCAATCCTACAATGAGCAGTTCTTC
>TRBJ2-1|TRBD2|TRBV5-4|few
CASSLGTSSYNEQFF
TGTGCCAGCAGCTTGGGGACTAGCTCCTACAATGAGCAGTTCTTC
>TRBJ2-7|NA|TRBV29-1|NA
CSVRDGYEQYF
TGCAGCGTAAGGGACGGCTACGAGCAGTACTTC
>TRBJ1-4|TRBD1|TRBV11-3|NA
CASSDRGREKLFF
TGTGCCAGCAGCGACAGGGGGCGCGAAAAACTGTTTTTT
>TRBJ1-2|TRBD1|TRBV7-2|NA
CAGTIGDSYGYTF
TGTGCCGGGACCATAGGGGACAGCTATGGCTACACCTTC
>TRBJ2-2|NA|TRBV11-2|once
CASSLVSTSFTNTGELFF
TGTGCCAGCAGCTTAGTCTCCACAAGCTTTACGAACACCGGGGAGCTGTTTTTT
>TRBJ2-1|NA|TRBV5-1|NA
CASSLGGSTNEQFF
TGCGCCAGCAGCTTGGGGGGGTCGACCAATGAGCAGTTCTTC